This record covers a single T cell receptor beta chain. Profiling relied on immunoSEQ multiplex PCR, and the TCRdb table lists in-frame clones only, not all of them. The table shows 2 million to 3 million clones, with approximately 93% occurring only once. V lost 2 bases, J lost 3 bases, and 14 bases lay in between. The length of the CDR3 is 15 residues. CDR1 and CDR2 (germline): SGHNT, YYREEE (reference sequence). The data stem from a study of shared clonotypes between healthy human individuals. Across the whole study: Participating donors consisted of a couple of women and a few men aged 18 to 49.

Sample: naive CD4+ T cells from PBMCs. Regarding subset: CD45RA+ positively selected. The clonotype was recovered from a man between 18 and 29 years old in good health. Some clones in this sample may be carry-over from other donors' samples. This sequence joins TRBV5-4 and TRBJ1-1; a possible D gene is TRBD1 (5 bases). As DNA, the CDR3 is TGTGCCAGCAGCTTACCCAGGGCAGGGCACACTGAAGCTTTCTTT. Translating it yields CASSLPRAGHTEAFF. Using reference TRBV5-4 and TRBJ1-1 for the parts outside the CDR3, the full variable domain is ETGVTQSPTHLIKTRGQQVTLRCSSQSGHNTVSWYQQALGQGPQFIFQYYREEENGRGNFPPRFSGLQFPNYSSELNVNALELDDSALYLCASSLPRAGHTEAFFGQGTRLTVV.